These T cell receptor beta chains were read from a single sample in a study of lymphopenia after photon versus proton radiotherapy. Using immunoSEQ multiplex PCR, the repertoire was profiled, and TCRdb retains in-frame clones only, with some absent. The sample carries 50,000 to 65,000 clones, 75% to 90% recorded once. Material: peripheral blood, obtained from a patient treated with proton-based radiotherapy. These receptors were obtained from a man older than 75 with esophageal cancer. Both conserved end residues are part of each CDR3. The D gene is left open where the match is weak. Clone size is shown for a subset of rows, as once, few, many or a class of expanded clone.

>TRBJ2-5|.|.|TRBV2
CASSEGEWRDQETQYF
TGTGCCAGCAGTGAAGGCGAGTGGCGGGACCAAGAGACCCAGTACTTC
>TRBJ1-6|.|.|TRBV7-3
CASSLRGGNSPLHF
TGTGCCAGCAGCTTAAGGGGAGGTAATTCACCCCTCCACTTT
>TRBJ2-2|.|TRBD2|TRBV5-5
CASSSGPSGRANTGELFF
TGTGCCAGCAGCTCTGGGCCTAGCGGGAGGGCGAACACCGGGGAGCTGTTTTTT
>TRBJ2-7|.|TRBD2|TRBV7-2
CASSPAGLAVLATYEQYF
TGTGCCAGCAGCCCGGCGGGACTAGCGGTTCTTGCTACCTACGAGCAGTACTTC
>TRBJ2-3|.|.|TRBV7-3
CASSLGQWGTDTQYF
TGTGCCAGCAGCTTAGGACAGTGGGGCACAGATACGCAGTATTTT
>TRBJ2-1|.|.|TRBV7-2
CASSLRGAYEQFF
TGTGCCAGCAGCTTAAGGGGGGCGTATGAGCAGTTCTTC
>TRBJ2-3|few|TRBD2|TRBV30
CAWSARGRSTDTQYF
TGTGCCTGGAGTGCTCGCGGGAGAAGCACAGATACGCAGTATTTT
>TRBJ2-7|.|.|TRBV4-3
CASSQDSSGEQYF
TGCGCCAGCAGCCAAGATAGTTCCGGGGAGCAGTACTTC
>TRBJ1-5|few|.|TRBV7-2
CASSLHRIGNQPQHF
TGTGCCAGCAGCTTACACAGGATCGGAAATCAGCCCCAGCATTTT
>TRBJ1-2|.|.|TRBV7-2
CASSPGVGYTF
TGTGCCAGCAGCCCAGGTGTTGGCTACACCTTC
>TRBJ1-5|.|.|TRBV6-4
CASSAFDRGPQHF
TGTGCCAGCAGTGCCTTTGACCGGGGGCCCCAGCATTTT
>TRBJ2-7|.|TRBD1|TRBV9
CASSVAIQGVHEQYF
TGTGCCAGCAGCGTAGCCATCCAGGGGGTCCACGAGCAGTACTTC
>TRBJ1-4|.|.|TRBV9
CASSRGPGQENEKLFF
TGTGCCAGCAGCAGAGGACCGGGGCAGGAAAATGAAAAACTGTTTTTT
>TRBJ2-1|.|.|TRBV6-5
CASSSPVLFGHNEQFF
TGTGCCAGCAGTTCCCCAGTACTATTCGGTCACAATGAGCAGTTCTTC
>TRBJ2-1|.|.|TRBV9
CASSELDVWNEQFF
TGTGCCAGCAGCGAACTTGACGTCTGGAATGAGCAGTTCTTC